A selection of T cell receptor beta chains follows, all from one sample in a study of OX40 agonist ivuxolimab in advanced cancers. This table comes from immunoSEQ multiplex PCR, and its TCRdb copy is limited to in-frame clones, with some not included. This table holds roughly 73,000 clones, roughly 84% found once. This specimen was CD4+ or CD8+ T cells sorted from blood, taken in a trial of the OX40 agonist ivuxolimab. Receptor source: an adult with an advanced solid tumor such as melanoma, head and neck, liver or kidney cancer. Both conserved end residues are part of each CDR3. The D gene is left open where the match is weak.

TRBV6-5	TRBJ2-6	-	CASSYSLSGANVLTF
TRBV2	TRBJ2-2	TRBD2	CASTGSSGRTNTGELFF
TRBV7-9	TRBJ2-7	TRBD1	CASSLIRTGSEQYF
TRBV11-2	TRBJ2-1	-	CASSPDAYSYNEQFF
TRBV2	TRBJ2-3	-	CASRRRLETDTQYF
TRBV9	TRBJ2-7	-	CASSVIPLGGEQYF
TRBV10-3	TRBJ1-1	-	CAISEGQNLNTEAFF
TRBV27	TRBJ1-2	-	CASSLTANYGYTF
TRBV7-9	TRBJ2-7	-	CASSFSRSYPYEQYF
TRBV9	TRBJ2-3	TRBD1	CASRPRTGGLTDTQYF
TRBV7-3	TRBJ2-7	-	CASSKDSKPPYEQYF
TRBV7-2	TRBJ1-3	-	CASSLKTGNTIYF
TRBV5-6	TRBJ2-4	-	CASSLRGIAKNIQYF
TRBV30	TRBJ1-1	-	CAWSGAGTEAFF
TRBV4-1	TRBJ1-2	-	CASSQEAGSYGYTF
TRBV18	TRBJ1-4	-	CASSPLGGEKLFF
TRBV16	TRBJ1-6	-	CASSLYRVDSPLHF
TRBV4-2	TRBJ2-1	-	CASSQPEGGGSYNEQFF
TRBV2	TRBJ1-2	-	CASLPPRDYNYGYTF
TRBV28	TRBJ2-7	-	CASSPRGLGNSYEQYF
TRBV11-2	TRBJ2-3	-	CASSARLEDTQYF
TRBV6-1	TRBJ2-7	-	CASSDSLARAVEQYF
TRBV5-1	TRBJ1-5	TRBD1	CASSSQGAPNQPQHF
TRBV28	TRBJ2-5	-	CASNRRYQETQYF
TRBV2	TRBJ1-2	-	CASRMGGSGYTF
TRBV10-3	TRBJ2-3	-	CAINAGSSTDTQYF